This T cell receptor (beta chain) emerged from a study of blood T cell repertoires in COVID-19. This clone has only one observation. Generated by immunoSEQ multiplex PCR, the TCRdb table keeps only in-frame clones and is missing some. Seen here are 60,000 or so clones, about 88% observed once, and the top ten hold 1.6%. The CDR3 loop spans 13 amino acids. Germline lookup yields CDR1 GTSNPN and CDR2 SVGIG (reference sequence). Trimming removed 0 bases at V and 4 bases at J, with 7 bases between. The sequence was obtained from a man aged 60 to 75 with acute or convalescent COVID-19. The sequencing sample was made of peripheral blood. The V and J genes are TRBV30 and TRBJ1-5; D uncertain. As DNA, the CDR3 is TGTGCCTGGAGTGTAACAGTGAATCAGCCCCAGCATTTT. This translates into CAWSVTVNQPQHF. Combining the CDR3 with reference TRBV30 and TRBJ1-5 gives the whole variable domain SQTIHQWPATLVQPVGSPLSLECTVEGTSNPNLYWYRQAAGRGLQLLFYSVGIGQISSEVPQNLSASRPQDRQFILSSKKLLLSDSGFYLCAWSVTVNQPQHFGDGTRLSIL.